This is a list of T cell receptor beta chains from one sample in a study of T cell responses to AZD1222 COVID-19 vaccine. Profiled with immunoSEQ multiplex PCR; TCRdb holds only in-frame clones, not every one. The sample lists approximately 89,000 clones, about 90% seen once, with roughly 4.8% in the top ten. This specimen was peripheral blood, taken on day 0 of MenACWY control vaccination. The receptors here all came from an adult in good health. Both conserved end residues are part of each CDR3. D genes are given only for firm matches. Part of the rows lack a size; the others show once, few, many or a class for expanded clones.

V gene: TRBV11-3
clone size: once
D gene: TRBD2
J gene: TRBJ2-2
CDR3 DNA: TGTGCCAGCAGCTTATATCCGGGAGGGACCGGGGAGCTGTTTTTT
CDR3 protein: CASSLYPGGTGELFF

V gene: TRBV5-1
clone size: few
D gene: -
J gene: TRBJ2-7
CDR3 DNA: TGCGCCAGCAGCTCCGGGGGAGCCAGCTCCTACGAGCAGTACTTC
CDR3 protein: CASSSGGASSYEQYF

V gene: TRBV30
clone size: -
D gene: -
J gene: TRBJ2-5
CDR3 DNA: TGTGCCTGCTCCCCGGGGCGGGGGCTAGAGACCCAGTACTTC
CDR3 protein: CACSPGRGLETQYF

V gene: TRBV28
clone size: -
D gene: -
J gene: TRBJ1-5
CDR3 DNA: TGTGCCAGCAGCATCCCAATTGGTAGCCAGCCCCAGCATTTT
CDR3 protein: CASSIPIGSQPQHF

V gene: TRBV24-1
clone size: -
D gene: -
J gene: TRBJ1-4
CDR3 DNA: TGTGCCACCCGGAGGGTTCGCGAAAAACTGTTTTTT
CDR3 protein: CATRRVREKLFF

V gene: TRBV25-1
clone size: -
D gene: -
J gene: TRBJ1-3
CDR3 DNA: TGTGCCAGCAGCCGACACCGAGGAAACACCATATATTTT
CDR3 protein: CASSRHRGNTIYF

V gene: TRBV6-5
clone size: once
D gene: TRBD1
J gene: TRBJ2-2
CDR3 DNA: TGTGCCAGCAGTTACGGGACAGGGGTGACCGGGGAGCTGTTTTTT
CDR3 protein: CASSYGTGVTGELFF

V gene: TRBV7-9
clone size: -
D gene: -
J gene: TRBJ2-5
CDR3 DNA: TGTGCCAGCAGCTTAGAAACTACTAGAGAGACCCAGTACTTC
CDR3 protein: CASSLETTRETQYF

V gene: TRBV24-1
clone size: -
D gene: -
J gene: TRBJ1-5
CDR3 DNA: TGTGCCACCAGTGATGTTGGCAGCGGGAGCAATCAGCCCCAGCATTTT
CDR3 protein: CATSDVGSGSNQPQHF

V gene: TRBV6-5
clone size: -
D gene: TRBD1
J gene: TRBJ1-2
CDR3 DNA: TGTGCCAGCAGGACAGGGGTCGAGTCGGATGGCTACACCTTC
CDR3 protein: CASRTGVESDGYTF

V gene: TRBV5-1
clone size: -
D gene: -
J gene: TRBJ2-5
CDR3 DNA: TGCGCCAGCAGCTTGGGGCCGCAGGGCGGGGAGACCCAGTACTTC
CDR3 protein: CASSLGPQGGETQYF

V gene: TRBV2
clone size: few
D gene: TRBD2
J gene: TRBJ2-5
CDR3 DNA: TGTGCCAGTTCTTTAGCGGGAGTGGGAGAGACCCAGTACTTC
CDR3 protein: CASSLAGVGETQYF

V gene: TRBV19
clone size: -
D gene: -
J gene: TRBJ1-1
CDR3 DNA: TGTGCCAGTAGTATTTTTTCAGGGTCGAACACTGAAGCTTTCTTT
CDR3 protein: CASSIFSGSNTEAFF

V gene: TRBV30
clone size: -
D gene: -
J gene: TRBJ1-5
CDR3 DNA: TGTGCCTGGGGGGACGGACAGCATCAGCCCCAGCATTTT
CDR3 protein: CAWGDGQHQPQHF

V gene: TRBV5-1
clone size: -
D gene: -
J gene: TRBJ1-4
CDR3 DNA: TGCGCCAGCAGCTTGAATCTCAGGGAAAAACTGTTTTTT
CDR3 protein: CASSLNLREKLFF

V gene: TRBV29-1
clone size: -
D gene: TRBD2
J gene: TRBJ2-5
CDR3 DNA: TGCAGCGGACACGGGGGGGGCCAAGAGACCCAGTACTTC
CDR3 protein: CSGHGGGQETQYF

V gene: TRBV6-1
clone size: -
D gene: TRBD1
J gene: TRBJ1-2
CDR3 DNA: TGTGCCAGCAGTGAAACGAAAGGCAGGGGGCGAGACTACACCTTC
CDR3 protein: CASSETKGRGRDYTF

V gene: TRBV10-3
clone size: -
D gene: -
J gene: TRBJ2-2
CDR3 DNA: TGTGCCATCAGTGAGTCGAGCGGGACAGCCTACACCGGGGAGCTGTTTTTT
CDR3 protein: CAISESSGTAYTGELFF

V gene: TRBV27
clone size: few
D gene: -
J gene: TRBJ2-5
CDR3 DNA: TGTGCCAGCAGTTTAGACCAAGAGACCCAGTACTTC
CDR3 protein: CASSLDQETQYF

V gene: TRBV6-5
clone size: -
D gene: -
J gene: TRBJ1-2
CDR3 DNA: TGTGCCAGCAGTTACTCCGGGCCTTTTTTCGGCGGATACACCTTC
CDR3 protein: CASSYSGPFFGGYTF

V gene: TRBV6-6
clone size: -
D gene: -
J gene: TRBJ1-6
CDR3 DNA: TGTGCCACCTCAGGGACTGGGCATAATTCACCCCTCCACTTT
CDR3 protein: CATSGTGHNSPLHF

V gene: TRBV2
clone size: -
D gene: -
J gene: TRBJ2-5
CDR3 DNA: TGTGCCAGCAGATCTGGACGGATAACTCAAGAGACCCAGTACTTC
CDR3 protein: CASRSGRITQETQYF

V gene: TRBV7-9
clone size: -
D gene: -
J gene: TRBJ2-3
CDR3 DNA: TGTGCCAGCAGCTTAGGCCCCCAGGCGGGAAGGGCAGATACGCAGTATTTT
CDR3 protein: CASSLGPQAGRADTQYF

V gene: TRBV3-1/TRBV3-2
clone size: -
D gene: -
J gene: TRBJ1-2
CDR3 DNA: TGTGCCAGCAGCCAAGATTCTTATGGCTACACCTTC
CDR3 protein: CASSQDSYGYTF

V gene: TRBV20-1
clone size: -
D gene: TRBD2
J gene: TRBJ2-7
CDR3 DNA: TGCAGTGCAAGTACTAGCGGAGGACTTAATTACGAGCAGTACTTC
CDR3 protein: CSASTSGGLNYEQYF

V gene: TRBV6-5
clone size: -
D gene: -
J gene: TRBJ2-2
CDR3 DNA: TGTGCCAGCAAGTACAGTAGCGCCGGGGAGCTGTTTTTT
CDR3 protein: CASKYSSAGELFF

V gene: TRBV30
clone size: -
D gene: -
J gene: TRBJ1-2
CDR3 DNA: TGTGCCTGGAGTGGCTGGGTCTATGGCTACACCTTC
CDR3 protein: CAWSGWVYGYTF

V gene: TRBV7-2
clone size: -
D gene: -
J gene: TRBJ2-1
CDR3 DNA: TGTGCCAGCAGCTTATCTCTGGGCCCAGGCAGTATGGAGCAGTTCTTC
CDR3 protein: CASSLSLGPGSMEQFF

V gene: TRBV7-9
clone size: once
D gene: TRBD1
J gene: TRBJ2-7
CDR3 DNA: TGTGCCAGCAGCTCTGGGACAGACGAGCAGTACTTC
CDR3 protein: CASSSGTDEQYF

V gene: TRBV10-3
clone size: -
D gene: TRBD2
J gene: TRBJ2-3
CDR3 DNA: TGTGCCATCTCCCCCAAACTAGCGGGGGACACAGATACGCAGTATTTT
CDR3 protein: CAISPKLAGDTDTQYF

V gene: TRBV9
clone size: -
D gene: -
J gene: TRBJ1-3
CDR3 DNA: TGTGCCAGCAGCGTAATGGGCAGCTTAAACACCATATATTTT
CDR3 protein: CASSVMGSLNTIYF

V gene: TRBV7-9
clone size: -
D gene: TRBD1
J gene: TRBJ1-2
CDR3 DNA: TGTGCCAGCAGCCCAGGGGGCTGGGATGGCTACACCTTC
CDR3 protein: CASSPGGWDGYTF

V gene: TRBV7-9
clone size: -
D gene: -
J gene: TRBJ2-7
CDR3 DNA: TGTGCCAGCAGTAGGGGGGGCATCGCGGGCGAGCAGTACTTC
CDR3 protein: CASSRGGIAGEQYF

V gene: TRBV19
clone size: -
D gene: -
J gene: TRBJ2-7
CDR3 DNA: TGTGCCAGTAGTATAGATTCCGCCGGATCGTACGAGCAGTACTTC
CDR3 protein: CASSIDSAGSYEQYF

V gene: TRBV19
clone size: -
D gene: -
J gene: TRBJ2-3
CDR3 DNA: TGTGCCAGTAGTACCGTGGGAGATACGCAGTATTTT
CDR3 protein: CASSTVGDTQYF